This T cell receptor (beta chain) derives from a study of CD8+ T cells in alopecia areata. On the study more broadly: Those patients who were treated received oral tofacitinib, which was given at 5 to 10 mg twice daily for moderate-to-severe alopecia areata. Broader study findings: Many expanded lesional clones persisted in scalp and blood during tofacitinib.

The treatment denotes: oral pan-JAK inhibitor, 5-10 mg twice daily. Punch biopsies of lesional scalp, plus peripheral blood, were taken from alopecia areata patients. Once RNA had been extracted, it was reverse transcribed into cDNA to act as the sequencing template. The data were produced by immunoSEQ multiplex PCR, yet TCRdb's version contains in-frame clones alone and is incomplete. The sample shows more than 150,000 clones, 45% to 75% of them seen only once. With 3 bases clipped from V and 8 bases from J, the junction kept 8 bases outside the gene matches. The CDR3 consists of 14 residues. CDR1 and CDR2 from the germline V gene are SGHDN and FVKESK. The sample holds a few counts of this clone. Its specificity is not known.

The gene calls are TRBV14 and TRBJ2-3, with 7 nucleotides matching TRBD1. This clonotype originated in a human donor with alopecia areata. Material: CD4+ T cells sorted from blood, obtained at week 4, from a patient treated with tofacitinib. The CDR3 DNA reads TGTGCCAGCAGCCACCCCCAGGGGGAGCGTACGCAGTATTTT. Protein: CASSHPQGERTQYF.